The rows below give T cell receptor beta chains drawn from one sample of a study of blood T cell repertoires in COVID-19. Sequencing was performed with immunoSEQ multiplex PCR; in TCRdb, only in-frame clones are kept and a portion is missing. Of 260,000 or so clones listed, around 82% are singletons. Sequencing input: peripheral blood. The receptors were sampled from a man at least 80 years old with acute or convalescent COVID-19. CDR3s include the opening cysteine and the closing phenylalanine or tryptophan. Fields, in order: J gene, V gene, clone size, CDR3 length, D gene, CDR3 DNA, CDR3 protein. D genes are given only for firm matches. Rows give clone size only sometimes, using once, few, many, or a class for an expanded clone.

J: TRBJ1-2; V: TRBV28; size: .; length: 11; D: .; DNA: TGTGCCACCGAGCGGGACTATGGCTACACCTTC; CDR3: CATERDYGYTF
J: TRBJ1-1; V: TRBV19; size: .; length: 16; D: TRBD1; DNA: TGTGCCAGTAGTATGGCCTCGACAGGGGAAGGGACTGAAGCTTTCTTT; CDR3: CASSMASTGEGTEAFF
J: TRBJ1-5; V: TRBV6-5; size: .; length: 14; D: TRBD1; DNA: TGTGCCTCATTGGGGACAGATTATAATCAGCCCCAGCATTTT; CDR3: CASLGTDYNQPQHF
J: TRBJ2-2; V: TRBV6-2/TRBV6-3; size: .; length: 17; D: TRBD2; DNA: TGTGCCAGCAGTTGGCTAGCGGGAGGACCGAACACCGGGGAGCTGTTTTTT; CDR3: CASSWLAGGPNTGELFF
J: TRBJ1-2; V: TRBV19; size: .; length: 12; D: TRBD1; DNA: TGTGCCAGCCGACAGGGAGGCCATGGCTACACCTTC; CDR3: CASRQGGHGYTF
J: TRBJ1-3; V: TRBV2; size: .; length: 17; D: TRBD1; DNA: TGTGCCAGCAGTGAAGCGCTTCGAGGACAGGGTAGAAACACCATATATTTT; CDR3: CASSEALRGQGRNTIYF
J: TRBJ2-1; V: TRBV12-3/TRBV12-4; size: .; length: 11; D: .; DNA: TGTGCCAGCACCTCTTCGCGTGAGCAGTTCTTC; CDR3: CASTSSREQFF
J: TRBJ1-5; V: TRBV9; size: .; length: 15; D: .; DNA: TGTGCCAGCAGCGTTGGAGGGGAAAGCAATCAGCCCCAGCATTTT; CDR3: CASSVGGESNQPQHF
J: TRBJ2-5; V: TRBV2; size: .; length: 11; D: .; DNA: TGTGCCAGCAGTGACCCGGGGGCCCAGTACTTC; CDR3: CASSDPGAQYF
J: TRBJ1-2; V: TRBV5-1; size: .; length: 14; D: .; DNA: TGCGCCAGCAGCTCTACAGGGTTCCCCTATGGCTACACCTTC; CDR3: CASSSTGFPYGYTF
J: TRBJ1-6; V: TRBV19; size: .; length: 17; D: .; DNA: TGTGCCAGTACCTATGGTCCCGGGAGCTCCTATAATTCACCCCTCCACTTT; CDR3: CASTYGPGSSYNSPLHF
J: TRBJ2-7; V: TRBV2; size: .; length: 14; D: .; DNA: TGTGCCAGCAGTGTGTTTACAGGGACGGGCGAGCAGTACTTC; CDR3: CASSVFTGTGEQYF
J: TRBJ2-1; V: TRBV9; size: .; length: 16; D: TRBD2; DNA: TGTGCCAGCAGCGCCAAACGACTAGCGGGAGAGAATGAGCAGTTCTTC; CDR3: CASSAKRLAGENEQFF
J: TRBJ2-7; V: TRBV27; size: .; length: 16; D: TRBD1; DNA: TGTGCCAGCAGTCTTAGAGTCGGGACAGGGCCTCTCGAGCAGTACTTC; CDR3: CASSLRVGTGPLEQYF
J: TRBJ2-5; V: TRBV20-1; size: .; length: 18; D: TRBD1; DNA: TGCAGTGCTAGTCCCATACCTGGACAGGGGACTACCCAAGAGACCCAGTACTTC; CDR3: CSASPIPGQGTTQETQYF
J: TRBJ2-7; V: TRBV3-1/TRBV3-2; size: few; length: 14; D: TRBD1; DNA: TGTGCCAGCAGCTTACGGACAGGGACCTACGAGCAGTACTTC; CDR3: CASSLRTGTYEQYF
J: TRBJ2-3; V: TRBV7-6; size: .; length: 15; D: .; DNA: TGTGCCAGCAGCCCCCTGACATGGGCCACAGATACGCAGTATTTT; CDR3: CASSPLTWATDTQYF
J: TRBJ2-3; V: TRBV4-1; size: .; length: 17; D: TRBD2; DNA: TGCGCCAGCAGCCAAGATCGGGGGGTGTCGGGCACAGATACGCAGTATTTT; CDR3: CASSQDRGVSGTDTQYF
J: TRBJ1-1; V: TRBV5-6; size: .; length: 14; D: TRBD1; DNA: TGTGCCAGCAGCTTGGTTGACAGGGGCGCTGAAGCTTTCTTT; CDR3: CASSLVDRGAEAFF
J: TRBJ2-1; V: TRBV3-1/TRBV3-2; size: .; length: 14; D: .; DNA: TGTGCCAGCAGCCATGGCTTATCCTACAATGAGCAGTTCTTC; CDR3: CASSHGLSYNEQFF
J: TRBJ1-1; V: TRBV25-1; size: .; length: 16; D: TRBD1; DNA: TGTGCCAGCAGTGAATCCCAAACAGGGGGGCTCGCTGAAGCTTTCTTT; CDR3: CASSESQTGGLAEAFF
J: TRBJ2-7; V: TRBV30; size: .; length: 13; D: .; DNA: TGTGCCTGGAGTAGGGCAGGGCCCTACGAGCAGTACTTC; CDR3: CAWSRAGPYEQYF
J: TRBJ1-5; V: TRBV28; size: .; length: 15; D: .; DNA: TGTGCCAGCAGTTTAGCAGGAATTAAAATTCAGCCCCAGCATTTT; CDR3: CASSLAGIKIQPQHF
J: TRBJ1-2; V: TRBV19; size: .; length: 15; D: .; DNA: TGTGCCAGTAGTATAAGTGGGCCGAACAACTATGGCTACACCTTC; CDR3: CASSISGPNNYGYTF
J: TRBJ2-5; V: TRBV20-1; size: .; length: 15; D: TRBD2; DNA: TGCAGTGCTAGTCCGGGACTAGCGGGGCCGTGGGACCAGTACTTC; CDR3: CSASPGLAGPWDQYF
J: TRBJ2-7; V: TRBV11-1; size: .; length: 14; D: TRBD2; DNA: TGTGCCAGCAGCTTAGCGGGAGGGTCTGCCGAGCAGTACTTC; CDR3: CASSLAGGSAEQYF
J: TRBJ2-3; V: TRBV28; size: few; length: 15; D: .; DNA: TGTGCCAGCAGTTTGGTGGGCCAGGGCACAGATACGCAGTATTTT; CDR3: CASSLVGQGTDTQYF
J: TRBJ1-5; V: TRBV3-1/TRBV3-2; size: .; length: 13; D: TRBD1; DNA: TGTGCCAGCAGCCAGGACAGGGTTCAGCCCCAGCATTTT; CDR3: CASSQDRVQPQHF
J: TRBJ2-7; V: TRBV24-1; size: .; length: 13; D: .; DNA: TGTGCCACCAGTGATCCACAGGGACACGAGCAGTACTTC; CDR3: CATSDPQGHEQYF
J: TRBJ2-3; V: TRBV7-8; size: .; length: 13; D: .; DNA: TGTGCCAGCAGCCGACAGGTCTGGGATACGCAGTATTTT; CDR3: CASSRQVWDTQYF
J: TRBJ2-5; V: TRBV19; size: .; length: 15; D: TRBD2; DNA: TGTGCCAGTAGTATACAGGGGACTAGAAGAGAGACCCAGTACTTC; CDR3: CASSIQGTRRETQYF
J: TRBJ2-5; V: TRBV9; size: .; length: 16; D: TRBD1; DNA: TGTGCCAGCAGCCCCCAGGGGACAGGGGGGTTAGAGACCCAGTACTTC; CDR3: CASSPQGTGGLETQYF
J: TRBJ2-2; V: TRBV2; size: .; length: 14; D: TRBD2; DNA: TGTGCCAGCTCCGGGACTAGGGTCCCCGGGGAGCTGTTTTTT; CDR3: CASSGTRVPGELFF
J: TRBJ2-5; V: TRBV6-6; size: .; length: 14; D: .; DNA: TGTGCCAGCAAGACCCCAGGGAACCAAGAGACCCAGTACTTC; CDR3: CASKTPGNQETQYF
J: TRBJ2-5; V: TRBV6-5; size: .; length: 10; D: .; DNA: TGTGCCACCAGGGAGGAGACCCAGTACTTC; CDR3: CATREETQYF
J: TRBJ2-3; V: TRBV28; size: .; length: 12; D: .; DNA: TGTGCCAGCAGTTTAGGGGGCGATACGCAGTATTTT; CDR3: CASSLGGDTQYF
J: TRBJ1-1; V: TRBV5-1; size: .; length: 14; D: .; DNA: TGCGCCAGCAGCTTGGGACAGGCCGGAACTGAAGCTTTCTTT; CDR3: CASSLGQAGTEAFF
J: TRBJ2-7; V: TRBV5-1; size: .; length: 13; D: TRBD2; DNA: TGCGCCGGAGGGGCGGGAGGGCTCTACGAGCAGTACTTC; CDR3: CAGGAGGLYEQYF
J: TRBJ2-3; V: TRBV6-1; size: .; length: 16; D: TRBD2; DNA: TGTGCCAGCAGTGCAGGACTAGCGGGTCCCACAGATACGCAGTATTTT; CDR3: CASSAGLAGPTDTQYF
J: TRBJ2-4; V: TRBV28; size: .; length: 14; D: .; DNA: TGTGCCAGCAGTTCCGCGGGATCTCAAAACATTCAGTACTTC; CDR3: CASSSAGSQNIQYF
J: TRBJ1-5; V: TRBV6-6; size: few; length: 14; D: TRBD1; DNA: TGTGCCAGCAGTTATGTAGGACAGGGCCAGCCCCAGCATTTT; CDR3: CASSYVGQGQPQHF
J: TRBJ1-2; V: TRBV2; size: .; length: 13; D: .; DNA: TGTGCCAGCAGTGACGGGGGAGCCTATGGCTACACCTTC; CDR3: CASSDGGAYGYTF
J: TRBJ2-2; V: TRBV14; size: .; length: 16; D: .; DNA: TGTGCCAGCAGCCAAGCCGGCGGTCCGAACACCGGGGAGCTGTTTTTT; CDR3: CASSQAGGPNTGELFF
J: TRBJ1-2; V: TRBV5-1; size: .; length: 17; D: .; DNA: TGCGCCAGCAGCTTGGGTACGATACAGCTGTCTAACTATGGCTACACCTTC; CDR3: CASSLGTIQLSNYGYTF
J: TRBJ2-1; V: TRBV5-1; size: .; length: 16; D: TRBD2; DNA: TGCGCCAGCAGCTGGGCTAGCGGAGGAGGGGTAGATGAGCAGTTCTTC; CDR3: CASSWASGGGVDEQFF
J: TRBJ1-2; V: TRBV28; size: .; length: 12; D: .; DNA: TGTGCCAGCAGTTTCCCCGCGGCGGGCTACACCTTC; CDR3: CASSFPAAGYTF
J: TRBJ2-7; V: TRBV5-1; size: .; length: 15; D: .; DNA: TGCGCCAGCAGCTTGGAGGGGGAGTTGGCCTACGAGCAGTACTTC; CDR3: CASSLEGELAYEQYF
J: TRBJ2-5; V: TRBV7-2; size: .; length: 16; D: TRBD1; DNA: TGTGCCAGCAGCTCCCGACGGGACAGGGATTTCGAGACCCAGTACTTC; CDR3: CASSSRRDRDFETQYF
J: TRBJ1-1; V: TRBV2; size: .; length: 13; D: .; DNA: TGTGCCAGCAGACAGCAAATGAACACTGAAGCTTTCTTT; CDR3: CASRQQMNTEAFF
J: TRBJ2-2; V: TRBV3-1/TRBV3-2; size: .; length: 14; D: .; DNA: TGTGCCAGCAGCCTCTGGACTTTCACCGGGGAGCTGTTTTTT; CDR3: CASSLWTFTGELFF
J: TRBJ2-5; V: TRBV29-1; size: .; length: 16; D: TRBD1; DNA: TGCAGCGTTGTGGGGGCGCCCGGGACAGGGGTAGAGACCCAGTACTTC; CDR3: CSVVGAPGTGVETQYF
J: TRBJ2-1; V: TRBV28; size: .; length: 13; D: .; DNA: TGTGCCAGCAGTTTTCCACCGGGGAATGAGCAGTTCTTC; CDR3: CASSFPPGNEQFF
J: TRBJ2-5; V: TRBV28; size: few; length: 18; D: TRBD2; DNA: TGTGCCAGCAGTCACCGGACTAGCGGGGGCCAGATGCGGGAGACCCAGTACTTC; CDR3: CASSHRTSGGQMRETQYF
J: TRBJ1-1; V: TRBV18; size: .; length: 17; D: .; DNA: TGTGCCAGCTCCCAAAACGCACAGGGTACCCAGAACACTGAAGCTTTCTTT; CDR3: CASSQNAQGTQNTEAFF